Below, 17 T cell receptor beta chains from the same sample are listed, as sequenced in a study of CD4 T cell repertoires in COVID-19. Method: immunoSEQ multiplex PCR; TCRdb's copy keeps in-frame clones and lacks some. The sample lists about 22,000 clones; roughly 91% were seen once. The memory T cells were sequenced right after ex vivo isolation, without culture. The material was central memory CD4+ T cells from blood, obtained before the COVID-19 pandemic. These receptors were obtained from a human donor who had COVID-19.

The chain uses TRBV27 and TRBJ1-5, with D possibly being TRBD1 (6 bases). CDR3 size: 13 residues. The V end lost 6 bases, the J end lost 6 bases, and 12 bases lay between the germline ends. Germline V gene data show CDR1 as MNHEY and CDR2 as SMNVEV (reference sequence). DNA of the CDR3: TGTGCCAGCAGCGGACAGTTGGGTCAGCCCCAGCATTTT. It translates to CASSGQLGQPQHF.

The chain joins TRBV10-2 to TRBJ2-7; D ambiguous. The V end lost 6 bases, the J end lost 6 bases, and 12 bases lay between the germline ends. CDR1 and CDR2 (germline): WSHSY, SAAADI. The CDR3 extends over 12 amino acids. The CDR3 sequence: CASSARLGEQYF. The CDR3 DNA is TGCGCCAGCAGCGCGCGGTTGGGCGAGCAGTACTTC.

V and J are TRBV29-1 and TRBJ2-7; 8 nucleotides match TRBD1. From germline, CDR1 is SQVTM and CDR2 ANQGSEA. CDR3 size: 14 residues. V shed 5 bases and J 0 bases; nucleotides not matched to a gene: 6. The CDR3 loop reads CSVSETGASYEQYF. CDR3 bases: TGCAGCGTTTCCGAGACAGGGGCCTCCTACGAGCAGTACTTC.

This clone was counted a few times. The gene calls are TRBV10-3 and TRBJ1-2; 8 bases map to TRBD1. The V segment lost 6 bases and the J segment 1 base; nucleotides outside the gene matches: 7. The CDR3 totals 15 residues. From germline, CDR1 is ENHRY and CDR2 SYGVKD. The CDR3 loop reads CAIRTGQGGNYGYTF. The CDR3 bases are TGTGCCATCAGGACCGGACAGGGTGGTAACTATGGCTACACCTTC.

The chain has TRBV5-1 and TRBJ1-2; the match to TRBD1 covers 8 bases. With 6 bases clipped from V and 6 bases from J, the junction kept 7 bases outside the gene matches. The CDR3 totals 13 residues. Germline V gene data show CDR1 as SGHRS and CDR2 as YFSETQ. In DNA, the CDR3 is TGCGCCAGCAAACAGGGGGTTGAGGATGGCTACACCTTC. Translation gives CASKQGVEDGYTF.

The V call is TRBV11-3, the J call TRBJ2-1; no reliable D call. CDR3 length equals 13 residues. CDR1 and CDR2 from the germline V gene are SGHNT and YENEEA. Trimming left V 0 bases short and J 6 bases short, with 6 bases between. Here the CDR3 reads CASSLDSSNEQFF. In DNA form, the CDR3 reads TGTGCCAGCAGCTTAGACAGTTCCAATGAGCAGTTCTTC. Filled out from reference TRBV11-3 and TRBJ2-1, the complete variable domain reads EAGVVQSPRYKIIEKKQPVAFWCNPISGHNTLYWYLQNLGQGPELLIRYENEEAVDDSQLPKDRFSAERLKGVDSTLKIQPAELGDSAVYLCASSLDSSNEQFFGPGTRLTVL.

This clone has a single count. The CDR3 protein is CASSGTGNNQPQHF. The CDR3 nucleotides read TGTGCCAGCTCAGGAACAGGAAACAATCAGCCCCAGCATTTT. The V gene is TRBV18, the J gene TRBJ1-5, with D maybe TRBD1 (5 bases). V gave up 5 bases and J gave up 3 bases, with 11 bases separating them. Germline CDR1 KGHSH, CDR2 LQKENI. This CDR3 has 14 amino acids.

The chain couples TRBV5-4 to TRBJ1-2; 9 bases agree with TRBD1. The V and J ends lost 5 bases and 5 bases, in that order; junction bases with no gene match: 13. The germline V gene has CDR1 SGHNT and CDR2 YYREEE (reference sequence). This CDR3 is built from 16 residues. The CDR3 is CASSPLTGGAGYGYTF. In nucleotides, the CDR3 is TGTGCCAGCAGTCCACTTACAGGGGGCGCAGGTTATGGCTACACCTTC.

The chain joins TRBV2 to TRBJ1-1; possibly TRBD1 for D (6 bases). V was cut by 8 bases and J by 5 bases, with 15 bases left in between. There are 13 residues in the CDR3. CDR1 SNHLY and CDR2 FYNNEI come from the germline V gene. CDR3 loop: CASDPRGWTEAFF. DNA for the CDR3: TGTGCCAGCGACCCCAGGGGCTGGACTGAAGCTTTCTTT.

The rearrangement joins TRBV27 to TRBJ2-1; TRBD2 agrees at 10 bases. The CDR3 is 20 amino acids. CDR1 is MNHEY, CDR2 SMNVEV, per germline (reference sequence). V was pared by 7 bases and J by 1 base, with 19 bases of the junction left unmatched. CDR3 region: CASILSTPGLAGESYNEQFF. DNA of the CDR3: TGTGCCAGCATCTTATCCACGCCAGGGCTAGCGGGAGAATCCTACAATGAGCAGTTCTTC.

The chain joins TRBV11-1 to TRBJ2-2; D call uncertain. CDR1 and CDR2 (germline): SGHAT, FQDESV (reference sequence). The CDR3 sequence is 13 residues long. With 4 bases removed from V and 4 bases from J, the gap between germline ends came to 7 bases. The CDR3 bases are TGTGCCAGCAGCTCCGACTTCACCGGGGAGCTGTTTTTT. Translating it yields CASSSDFTGELFF.

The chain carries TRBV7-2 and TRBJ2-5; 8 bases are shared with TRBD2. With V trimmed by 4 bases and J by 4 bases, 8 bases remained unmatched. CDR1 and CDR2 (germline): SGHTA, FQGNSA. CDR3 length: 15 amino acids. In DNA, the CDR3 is TGTGCCAGCAGCTCACATCTAGCGGGTGGAGAGACCCAGTACTTC. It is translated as CASSSHLAGGETQYF.

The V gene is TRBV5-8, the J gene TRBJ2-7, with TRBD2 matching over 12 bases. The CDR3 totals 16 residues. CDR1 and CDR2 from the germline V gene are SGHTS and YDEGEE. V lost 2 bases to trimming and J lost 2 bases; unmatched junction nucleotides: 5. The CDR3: CASSFLWTSGTYEQYF. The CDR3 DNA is TGTGCCAGCAGCTTTCTCTGGACTAGCGGGACCTACGAGCAGTACTTC.

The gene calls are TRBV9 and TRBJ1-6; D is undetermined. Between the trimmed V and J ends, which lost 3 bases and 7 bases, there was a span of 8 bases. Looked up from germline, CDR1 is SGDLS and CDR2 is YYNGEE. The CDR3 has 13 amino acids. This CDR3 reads CASSADGNSPLHF. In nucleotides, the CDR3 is TGTGCCAGCAGCGCCGACGGGAATTCACCCCTCCACTTT.

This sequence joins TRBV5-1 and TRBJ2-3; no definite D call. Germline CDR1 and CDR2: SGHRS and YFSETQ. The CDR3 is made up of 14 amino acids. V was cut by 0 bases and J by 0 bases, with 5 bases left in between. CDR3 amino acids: CASSLGASTDTQYF. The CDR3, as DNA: TGCGCCAGCAGCTTGGGGGCTAGCACAGATACGCAGTATTTT. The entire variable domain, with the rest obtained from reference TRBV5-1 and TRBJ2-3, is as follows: KAGVTQTPRYLIKTRGQQVTLSCSPISGHRSVSWYQQTPGQGLQFLFEYFSETQRNKGNFPGRFSGRQFSNSRSEMNVSTLELGDSALYLCASSLGASTDTQYFGPGTRLTVL.

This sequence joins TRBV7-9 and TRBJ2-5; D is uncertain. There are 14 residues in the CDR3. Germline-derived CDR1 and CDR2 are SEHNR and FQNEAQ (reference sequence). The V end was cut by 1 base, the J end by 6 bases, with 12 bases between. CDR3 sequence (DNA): TGTGCCAGCAGCTTAGTAGTACCGCCGCAGACCCAGTACTTC. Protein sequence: CASSLVVPPQTQYF.

The CDR3 nucleotides are TGTGCCAGCAGGACAGATAGCAATCAGCCCCAGCATTTT. Protein sequence: CASRTDSNQPQHF. The gene calls are TRBV2 and TRBJ1-5, with D tentatively TRBD1 (5 bases). Germline values: CDR1 SNHLY, CDR2 FYNNEI. Between the trimmed V and J ends, which lost 6 bases and 0 bases, there was a span of 6 bases. The CDR3 has 13 amino acids. Combining the CDR3 with reference TRBV2 and TRBJ1-5 gives the whole variable domain EPEVTQTPSHQVTQMGQEVILRCVPISNHLYFYWYRQILGQKVEFLVSFYNNEISEKSEIFDDQFSVERPDGSNFTLKIRSTKLEDSAMYFCASRTDSNQPQHFGDGTRLSIL.